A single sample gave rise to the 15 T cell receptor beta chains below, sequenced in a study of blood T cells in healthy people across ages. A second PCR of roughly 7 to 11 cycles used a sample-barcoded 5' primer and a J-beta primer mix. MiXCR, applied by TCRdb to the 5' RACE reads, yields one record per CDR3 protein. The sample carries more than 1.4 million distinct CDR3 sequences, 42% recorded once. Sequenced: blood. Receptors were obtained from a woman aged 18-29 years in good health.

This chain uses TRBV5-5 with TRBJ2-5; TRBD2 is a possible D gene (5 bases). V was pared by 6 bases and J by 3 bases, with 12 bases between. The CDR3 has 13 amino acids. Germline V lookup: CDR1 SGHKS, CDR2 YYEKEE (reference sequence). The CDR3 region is CASMPDGEETQYF. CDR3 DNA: TGTGCCAGCATGCCGGACGGGGAAGAGACCCAGTACTTC.

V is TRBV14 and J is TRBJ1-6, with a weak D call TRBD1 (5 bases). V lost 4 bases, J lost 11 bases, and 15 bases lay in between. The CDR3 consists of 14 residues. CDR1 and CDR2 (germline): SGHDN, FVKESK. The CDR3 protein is CASSPGPAAPPLHF. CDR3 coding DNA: TGTGCCAGCAGCCCGGGACCTGCCGCGCCACCCCTCCACTTT.

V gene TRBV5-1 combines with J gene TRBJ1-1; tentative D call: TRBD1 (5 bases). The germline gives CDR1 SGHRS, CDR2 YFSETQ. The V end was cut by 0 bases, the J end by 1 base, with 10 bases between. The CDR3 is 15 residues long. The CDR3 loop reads CASSLADSRNTEAFF. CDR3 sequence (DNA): TGCGCCAGCAGCTTGGCCGACAGTCGGAACACTGAAGCTTTCTTT.

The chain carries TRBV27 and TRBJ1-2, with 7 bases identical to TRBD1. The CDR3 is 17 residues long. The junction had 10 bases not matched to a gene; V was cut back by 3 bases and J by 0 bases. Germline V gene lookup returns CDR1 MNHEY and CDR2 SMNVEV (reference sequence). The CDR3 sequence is CASSFSRTGETNYGYTF. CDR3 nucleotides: TGTGCCAGCAGTTTCAGTCGGACAGGAGAAACTAACTATGGCTACACCTTC.

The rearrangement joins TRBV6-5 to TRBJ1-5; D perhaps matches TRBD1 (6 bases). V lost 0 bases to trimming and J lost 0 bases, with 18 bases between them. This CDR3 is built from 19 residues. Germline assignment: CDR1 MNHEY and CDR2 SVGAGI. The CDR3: CASSYSGGKGGYSNQPQHF. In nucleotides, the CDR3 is TGTGCCAGCAGTTACTCAGGTGGAAAAGGGGGATATAGCAATCAGCCCCAGCATTTT.

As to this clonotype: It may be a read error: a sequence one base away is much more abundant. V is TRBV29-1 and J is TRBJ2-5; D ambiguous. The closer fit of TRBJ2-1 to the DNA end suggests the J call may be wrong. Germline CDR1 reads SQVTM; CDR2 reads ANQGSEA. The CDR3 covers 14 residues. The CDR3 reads CSVVLEWHQETQFF. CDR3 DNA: TGCAGCGTTGTTCTTGAATGGCACCAAGAGACCCAGTTCTTC.

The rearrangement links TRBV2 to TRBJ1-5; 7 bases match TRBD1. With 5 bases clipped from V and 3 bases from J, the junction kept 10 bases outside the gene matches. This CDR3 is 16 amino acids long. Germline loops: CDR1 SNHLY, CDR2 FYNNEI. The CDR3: CASSLTRTGFNQPQHF. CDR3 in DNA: TGTGCCAGCAGTCTTACCCGGACAGGCTTCAATCAGCCCCAGCATTTT. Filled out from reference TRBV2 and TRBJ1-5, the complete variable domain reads EPEVTQTPSHQVTQMGQEVILRCVPISNHLYFYWYRQILGQKVEFLVSFYNNEISEKSEIFDDQFSVERPDGSNFTLKIRSTKLEDSAMYFCASSLTRTGFNQPQHFGDGTRLSIL.

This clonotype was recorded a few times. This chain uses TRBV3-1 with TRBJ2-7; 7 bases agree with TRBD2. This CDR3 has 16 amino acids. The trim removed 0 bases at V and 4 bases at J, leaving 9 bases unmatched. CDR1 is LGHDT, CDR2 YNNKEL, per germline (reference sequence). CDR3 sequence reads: CASSQDGGRGYYEQYF. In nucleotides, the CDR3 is TGTGCCAGCAGCCAAGATGGAGGGAGGGGATATTACGAGCAGTACTTC.

DNA for the CDR3: TGTGCCAGCAGTCTTACTACTAGACATCCCACAGATACGCAGTATTTT. Encoded protein: CASSLTTRHPTDTQYF. This rearrangement joins TRBV6-1 to TRBJ2-3; a possible D gene is TRBD2 (5 bases). The CDR3 is 16 residues long. The ends were cut back, 5 bases at V and 2 bases at J, with 17 bases in the middle. The V gene's germline CDR1 is MNHNS and CDR2 SASEGT.

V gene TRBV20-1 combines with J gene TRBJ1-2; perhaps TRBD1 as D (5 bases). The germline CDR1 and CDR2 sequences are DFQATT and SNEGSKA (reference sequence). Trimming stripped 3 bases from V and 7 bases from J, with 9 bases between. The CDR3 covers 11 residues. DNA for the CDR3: TGCAGTGCTAGCTCAGGGTTTGGCTACACCTTC. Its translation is CSASSGFGYTF.

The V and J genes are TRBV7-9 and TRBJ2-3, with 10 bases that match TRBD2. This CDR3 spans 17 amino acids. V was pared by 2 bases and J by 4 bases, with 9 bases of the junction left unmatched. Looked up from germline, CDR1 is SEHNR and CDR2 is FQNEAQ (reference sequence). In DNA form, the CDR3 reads TGTGCCAGCAGCTTATGGCCTAGCGGGAGAATCGCAGATACGCAGTATTTT. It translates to CASSLWPSGRIADTQYF.

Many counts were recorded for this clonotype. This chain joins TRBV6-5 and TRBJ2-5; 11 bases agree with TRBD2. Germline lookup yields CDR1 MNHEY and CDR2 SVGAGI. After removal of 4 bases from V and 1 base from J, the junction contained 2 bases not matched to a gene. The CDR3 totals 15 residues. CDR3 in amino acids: CASSSGTSGQETQYF. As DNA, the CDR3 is TGTGCCAGCAGTTCCGGGACTAGCGGCCAAGAGACCCAGTACTTC.

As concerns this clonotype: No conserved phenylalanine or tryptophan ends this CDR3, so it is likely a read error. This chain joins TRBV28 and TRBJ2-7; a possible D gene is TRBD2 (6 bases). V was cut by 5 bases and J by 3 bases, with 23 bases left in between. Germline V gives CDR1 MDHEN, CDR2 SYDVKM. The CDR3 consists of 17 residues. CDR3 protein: CASSVRLGAGTDYEQYL. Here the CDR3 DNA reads TGTGCCAGCAGTGTACGACTAGGCGCGGGAACGGACTACGAGCAGTACTTA.

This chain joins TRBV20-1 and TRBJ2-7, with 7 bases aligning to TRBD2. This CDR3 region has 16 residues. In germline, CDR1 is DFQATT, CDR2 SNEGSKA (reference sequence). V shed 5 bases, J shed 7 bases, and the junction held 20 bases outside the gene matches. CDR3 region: CSAPNPSGSSYNEQYF. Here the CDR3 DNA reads TGCAGTGCTCCAAACCCTAGCGGAAGCTCCTACAATGAGCAGTACTTC.

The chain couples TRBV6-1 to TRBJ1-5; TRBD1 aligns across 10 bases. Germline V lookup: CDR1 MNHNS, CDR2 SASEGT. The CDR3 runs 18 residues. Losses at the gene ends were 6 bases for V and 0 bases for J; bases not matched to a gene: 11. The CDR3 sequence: CASRKSRTGGASNQPQHF. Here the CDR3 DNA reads TGTGCCAGCAGAAAAAGCCGGACAGGGGGGGCTAGCAATCAGCCCCAGCATTTT.